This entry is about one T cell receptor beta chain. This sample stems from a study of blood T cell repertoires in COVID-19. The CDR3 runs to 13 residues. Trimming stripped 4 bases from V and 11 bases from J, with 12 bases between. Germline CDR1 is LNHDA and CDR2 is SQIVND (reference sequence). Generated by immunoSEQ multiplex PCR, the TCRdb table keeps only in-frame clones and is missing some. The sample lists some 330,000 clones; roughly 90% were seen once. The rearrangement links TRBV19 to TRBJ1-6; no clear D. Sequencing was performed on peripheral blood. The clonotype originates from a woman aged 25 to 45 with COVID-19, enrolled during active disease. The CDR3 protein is CASSNGGYTPLHF. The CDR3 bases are TGTGCCAGTAGTAATGGCGGGTATACACCCCTCCACTTT.